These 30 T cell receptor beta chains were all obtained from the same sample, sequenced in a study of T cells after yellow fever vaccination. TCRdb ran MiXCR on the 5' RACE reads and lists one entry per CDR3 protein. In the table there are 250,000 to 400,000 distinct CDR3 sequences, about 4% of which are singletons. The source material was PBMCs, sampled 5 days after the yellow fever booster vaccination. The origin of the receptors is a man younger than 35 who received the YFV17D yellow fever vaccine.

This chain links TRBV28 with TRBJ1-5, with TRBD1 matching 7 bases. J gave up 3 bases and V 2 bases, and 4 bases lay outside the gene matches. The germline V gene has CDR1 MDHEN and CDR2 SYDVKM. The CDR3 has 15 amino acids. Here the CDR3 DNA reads TGTGCCAGCAGTTTAACCGGGACAGCCAATCAGCCCCAGCATTTT. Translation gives CASSLTGTANQPQHF.

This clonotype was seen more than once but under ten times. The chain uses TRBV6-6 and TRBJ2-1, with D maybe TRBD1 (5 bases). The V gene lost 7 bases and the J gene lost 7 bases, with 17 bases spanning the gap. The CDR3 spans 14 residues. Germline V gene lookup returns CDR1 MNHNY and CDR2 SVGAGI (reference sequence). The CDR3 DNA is TGTGCCAGCACTTTTGGCATAGGGGTGAATGAGCAGTTCTTC. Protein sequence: CASTFGIGVNEQFF.

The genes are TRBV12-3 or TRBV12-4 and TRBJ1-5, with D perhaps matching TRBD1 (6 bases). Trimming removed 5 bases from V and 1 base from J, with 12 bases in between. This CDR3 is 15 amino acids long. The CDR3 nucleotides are TGTGCCAGCAGTGAGGGGGTTGGGAGCAATCAGCCCCAGCATTTT. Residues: CASSEGVGSNQPQHF.

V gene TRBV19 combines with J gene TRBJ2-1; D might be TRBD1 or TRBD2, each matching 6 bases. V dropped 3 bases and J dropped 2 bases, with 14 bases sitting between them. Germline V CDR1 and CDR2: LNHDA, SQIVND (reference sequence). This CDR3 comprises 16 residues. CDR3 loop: CASSMSRGHTYNEQFF. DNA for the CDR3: TGTGCCAGTAGTATGTCCCGGGGGCACACCTACAATGAGCAGTTCTTC.

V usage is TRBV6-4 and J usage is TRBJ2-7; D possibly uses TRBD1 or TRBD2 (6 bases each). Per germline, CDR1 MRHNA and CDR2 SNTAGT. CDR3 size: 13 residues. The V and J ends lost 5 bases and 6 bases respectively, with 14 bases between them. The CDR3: CASSIRGASEQYF. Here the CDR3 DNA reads TGTGCCAGCAGTATTAGGGGGGCAAGCGAGCAGTACTTC.

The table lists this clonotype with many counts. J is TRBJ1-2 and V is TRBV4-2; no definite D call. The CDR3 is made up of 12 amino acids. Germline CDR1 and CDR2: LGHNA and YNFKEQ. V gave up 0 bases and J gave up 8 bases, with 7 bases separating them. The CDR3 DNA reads TGTGCCAGCAGCCAAGATCGTTCAGGCTACACCTTC. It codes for CASSQDRSGYTF.

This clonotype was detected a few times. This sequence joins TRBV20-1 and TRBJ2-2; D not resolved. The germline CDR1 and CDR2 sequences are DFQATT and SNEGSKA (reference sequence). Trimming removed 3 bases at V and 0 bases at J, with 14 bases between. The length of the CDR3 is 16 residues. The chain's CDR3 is CSASSVVDANTGELFF. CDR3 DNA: TGCAGTGCTAGTAGTGTCGTGGACGCGAACACCGGGGAGCTGTTTTTT.

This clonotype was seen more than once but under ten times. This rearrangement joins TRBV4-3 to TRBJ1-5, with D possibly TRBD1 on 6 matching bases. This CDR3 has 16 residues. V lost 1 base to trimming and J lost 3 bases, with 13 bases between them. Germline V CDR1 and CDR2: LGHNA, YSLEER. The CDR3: CASSQGATGPNQPQHF. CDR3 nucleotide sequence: TGCGCCAGCAGCCAAGGTGCGACAGGCCCCAATCAGCCCCAGCATTTT.

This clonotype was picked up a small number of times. For the CDR3, the DNA is TGTGCCACCGGACAGGGCGAGAGCAATCAGCCCCAGCATTTT. It translates to CATGQGESNQPQHF. This rearrangement joins TRBV12-3 or TRBV12-4 to TRBJ1-5; 8 bases map to TRBD1. Unmatched junction bases numbered 6, after V lost 10 bases and J lost 1 base. There are 14 residues in the CDR3.

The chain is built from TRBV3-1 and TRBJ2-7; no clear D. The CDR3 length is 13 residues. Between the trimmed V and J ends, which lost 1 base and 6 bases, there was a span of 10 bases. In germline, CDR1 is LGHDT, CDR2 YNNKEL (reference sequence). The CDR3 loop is CASSQGQPGEQYF. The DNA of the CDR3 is TGTGCCAGCAGCCAAGGTCAGCCTGGCGAGCAGTACTTC.

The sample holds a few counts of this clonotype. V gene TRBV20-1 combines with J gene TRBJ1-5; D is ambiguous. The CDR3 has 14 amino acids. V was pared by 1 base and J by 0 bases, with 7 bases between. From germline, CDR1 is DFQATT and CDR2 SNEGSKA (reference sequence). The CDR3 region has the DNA TGCAGTGCTAGAGGGGTGGATAGCAATCAGCCCCAGCATTTT. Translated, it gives CSARGVDSNQPQHF.

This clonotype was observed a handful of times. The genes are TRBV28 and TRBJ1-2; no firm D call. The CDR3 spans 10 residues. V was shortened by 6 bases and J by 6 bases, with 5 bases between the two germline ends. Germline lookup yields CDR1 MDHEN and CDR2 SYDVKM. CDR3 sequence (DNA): TGTGCCAGCAGGTTAGATGGCTACACCTTC. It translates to CASRLDGYTF.

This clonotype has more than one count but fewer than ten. CDR3 DNA sequence: TGCGCCAGCAGCCACGGGACAGGGGGCTCTGATGAGCAGTTCTTC. This translates into CASSHGTGGSDEQFF. The chain combines TRBV4-3 with TRBJ2-1; 12 nucleotides match TRBD1. After removal of 3 bases from V and 8 bases from J, the junction contained 5 bases not matched to a gene. The CDR3 runs to 15 residues. Germline CDR1 is LGHNA and CDR2 is YSLEER.

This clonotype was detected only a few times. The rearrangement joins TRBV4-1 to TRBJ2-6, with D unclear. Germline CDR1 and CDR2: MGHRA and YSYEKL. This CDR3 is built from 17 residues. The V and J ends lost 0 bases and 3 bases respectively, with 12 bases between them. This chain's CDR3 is CASSQELPALGANVLTF. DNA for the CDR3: TGCGCCAGCAGCCAAGAGTTGCCAGCCCTTGGGGCCAACGTCCTGACTTTC.

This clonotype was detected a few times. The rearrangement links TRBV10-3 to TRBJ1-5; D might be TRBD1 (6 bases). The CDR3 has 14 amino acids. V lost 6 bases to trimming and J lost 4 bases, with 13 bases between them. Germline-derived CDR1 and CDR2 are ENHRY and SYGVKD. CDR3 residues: CAIRSGTQNQPQHF. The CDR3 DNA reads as TGTGCCATCAGGTCCGGGACACAGAATCAGCCCCAGCATTTT.

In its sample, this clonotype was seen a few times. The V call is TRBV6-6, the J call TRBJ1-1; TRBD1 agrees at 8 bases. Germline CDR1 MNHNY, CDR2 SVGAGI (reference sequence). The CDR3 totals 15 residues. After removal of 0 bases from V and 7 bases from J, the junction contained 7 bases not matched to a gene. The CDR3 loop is CASSYSRQGQGEAFF. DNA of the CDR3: TGTGCCAGCAGTTACTCACGACAGGGGCAGGGTGAAGCTTTCTTT.

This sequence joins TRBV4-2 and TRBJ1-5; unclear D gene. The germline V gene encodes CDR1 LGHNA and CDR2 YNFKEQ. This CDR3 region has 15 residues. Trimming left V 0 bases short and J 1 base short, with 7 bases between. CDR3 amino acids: CASSQDEGSNQPQHF. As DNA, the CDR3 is TGTGCCAGCAGCCAAGATGAGGGCAGCAATCAGCCCCAGCATTTT.

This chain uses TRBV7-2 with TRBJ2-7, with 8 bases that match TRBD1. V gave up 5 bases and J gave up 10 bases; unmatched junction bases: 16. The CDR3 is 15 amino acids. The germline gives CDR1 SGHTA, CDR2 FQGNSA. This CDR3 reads CASSPGTGDIPGQYV. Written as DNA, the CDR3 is TGTGCCAGCAGCCCCGGGACAGGCGACATCCCGGGCCAGTACGTC.

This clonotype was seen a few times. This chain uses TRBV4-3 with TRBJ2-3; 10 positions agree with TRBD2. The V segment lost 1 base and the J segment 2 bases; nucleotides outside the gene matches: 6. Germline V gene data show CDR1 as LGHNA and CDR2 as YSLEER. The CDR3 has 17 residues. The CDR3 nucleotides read TGCGCCAGCAGCCAAGGGCGACTAGCGGGTCACACAGATACGCAGTATTTT. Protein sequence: CASSQGRLAGHTDTQYF.

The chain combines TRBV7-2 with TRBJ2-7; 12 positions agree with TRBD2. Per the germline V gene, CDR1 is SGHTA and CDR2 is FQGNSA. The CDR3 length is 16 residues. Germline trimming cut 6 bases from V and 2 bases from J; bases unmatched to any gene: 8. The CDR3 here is CASSPASGGATYEQYF. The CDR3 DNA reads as TGTGCCAGCAGTCCCGCTAGCGGGGGGGCCACCTACGAGCAGTACTTC. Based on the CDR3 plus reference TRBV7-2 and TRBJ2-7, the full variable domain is GAGVSQSPSNKVTEKGKDVELRCDPISGHTALYWYRQSLGQGLEFLIYFQGNSAPDKSGLPSDRFSAERTGGSVSTLTIQRTQQEDSAVYLCASSPASGGATYEQYFGPGTRLTVT.

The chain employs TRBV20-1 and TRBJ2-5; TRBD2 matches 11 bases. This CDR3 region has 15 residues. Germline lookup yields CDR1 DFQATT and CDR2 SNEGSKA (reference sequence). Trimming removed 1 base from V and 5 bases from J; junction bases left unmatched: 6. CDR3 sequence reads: CSARATSGGGETQYF. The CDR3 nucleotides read TGCAGTGCTAGAGCTACTAGCGGGGGCGGGGAGACCCAGTACTTC.

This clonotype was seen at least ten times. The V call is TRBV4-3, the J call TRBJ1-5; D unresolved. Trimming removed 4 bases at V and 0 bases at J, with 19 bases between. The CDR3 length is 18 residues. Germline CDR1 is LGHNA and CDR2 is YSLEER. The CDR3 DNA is TGCGCCAGCAGCCCCGGGATTGGAGGGCCGTATAGCAATCAGCCCCAGCATTTT. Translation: CASSPGIGGPYSNQPQHF.

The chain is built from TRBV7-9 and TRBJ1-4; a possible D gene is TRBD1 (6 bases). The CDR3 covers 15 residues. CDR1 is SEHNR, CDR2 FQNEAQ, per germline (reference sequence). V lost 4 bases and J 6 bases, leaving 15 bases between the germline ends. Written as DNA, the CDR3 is TGTGCCAGCAGCTATATACAGGGAAACTATGAAAAACTGTTTTTT. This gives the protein CASSYIQGNYEKLFF.

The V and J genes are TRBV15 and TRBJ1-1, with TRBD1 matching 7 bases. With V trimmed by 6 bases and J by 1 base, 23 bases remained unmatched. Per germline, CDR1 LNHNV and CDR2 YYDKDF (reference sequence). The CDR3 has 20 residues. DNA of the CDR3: TGTGCCACCAGGGACCCCCTTACGGGACAGTCCTACAGGGGGAACACTGAAGCTTTCTTT. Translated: CATRDPLTGQSYRGNTEAFF.

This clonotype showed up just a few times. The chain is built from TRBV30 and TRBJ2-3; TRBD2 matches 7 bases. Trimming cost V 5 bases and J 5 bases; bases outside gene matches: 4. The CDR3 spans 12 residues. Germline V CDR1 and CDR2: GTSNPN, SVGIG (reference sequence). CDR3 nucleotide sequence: TGTGCCTGGGAGCGGGGCGGAGATACGCAGTATTTT. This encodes CAWERGGDTQYF. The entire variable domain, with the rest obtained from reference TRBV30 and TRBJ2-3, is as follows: SQTIHQWPATLVQPVGSPLSLECTVEGTSNPNLYWYRQAAGRGLQLLFYSVGIGQISSEVPQNLSASRPQDRQFILSSKKLLLSDSGFYLCAWERGGDTQYFGPGTRLTVL.

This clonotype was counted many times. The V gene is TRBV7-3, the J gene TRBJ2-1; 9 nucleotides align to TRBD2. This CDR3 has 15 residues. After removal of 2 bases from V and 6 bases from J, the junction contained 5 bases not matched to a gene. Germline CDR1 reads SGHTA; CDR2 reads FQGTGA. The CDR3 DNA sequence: TGTGCCAGCAGCTTAGCGGGGGGGCCCCTCAATGAGCAGTTCTTC. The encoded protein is CASSLAGGPLNEQFF. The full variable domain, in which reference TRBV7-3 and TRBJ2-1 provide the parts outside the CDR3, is GAGVSQTPSNKVTEKGKYVELRCDPISGHTALYWYRQSLGQGPEFLIYFQGTGAADDSGLPNDRFFAVRPEGSVSTLKIQRTERGDSAVYLCASSLAGGPLNEQFFGPGTRLTVL.

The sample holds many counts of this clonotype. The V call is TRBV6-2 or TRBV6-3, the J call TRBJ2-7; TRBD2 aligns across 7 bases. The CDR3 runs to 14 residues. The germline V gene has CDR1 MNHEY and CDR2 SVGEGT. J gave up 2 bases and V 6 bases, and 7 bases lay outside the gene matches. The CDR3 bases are TGTGCCAGCAGGTTAGCGGGTTCGGCCTACGAGCAGTACTTC. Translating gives CASRLAGSAYEQYF.

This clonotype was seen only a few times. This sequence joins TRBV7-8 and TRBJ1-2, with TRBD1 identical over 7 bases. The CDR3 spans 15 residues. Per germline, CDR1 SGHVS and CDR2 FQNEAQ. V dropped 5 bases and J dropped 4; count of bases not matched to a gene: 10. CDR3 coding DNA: TGTGCCAGCAGCCCCGGCACAGGGGTGGGCTATGGCTACACCTTC. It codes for CASSPGTGVGYGYTF.

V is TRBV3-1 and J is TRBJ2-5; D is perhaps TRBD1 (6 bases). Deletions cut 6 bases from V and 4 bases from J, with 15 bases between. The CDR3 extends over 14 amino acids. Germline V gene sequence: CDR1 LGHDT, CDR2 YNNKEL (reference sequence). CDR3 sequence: CASSSGTPRETQYF. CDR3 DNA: TGTGCCAGCAGTTCCGGGACACCTCGAGAGACCCAGTACTTC.

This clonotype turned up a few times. This CDR3 reads CASSLPGQGNEQFF. The CDR3 region has the DNA TGTGCCAGCAGCTTGCCGGGACAGGGAAATGAGCAGTTCTTC. The chain uses TRBV7-3 and TRBJ2-1; 9 bases line up with TRBD1. Germline V CDR1 and CDR2: SGHTA, FQGTGA. The CDR3 extends over 14 amino acids. Trimming cost V 3 bases and J 7 bases; bases outside gene matches: 4.